One sample yielded the 14 T cell receptor beta chains listed below, sequenced in a study of radiation and T cells in renal cell carcinoma. Profiled with immunoSEQ multiplex PCR; TCRdb holds only in-frame clones, not every one. The table lists some 150,000 clones, 80% to 90% of them singletons. Noted time point: blood 4 weeks post-SBRT, at nephrectomy. Stated treatment: 15 Gy SBRT to primary tumor, nephrectomy 4 weeks later. The material was blood, obtained from a patient whose treatment included radiotherapy and nephrectomy. The source of these receptors is a woman aged 45 to 65 with renal cell carcinoma.

There are a few counts of this clone. The gene calls are TRBV4-1 and TRBJ2-7; 7 nucleotides match TRBD2. Germline CDR1 MGHRA, CDR2 YSYEKL. V trimming: 4 bases; J trimming: 2 bases; junction bases outside the gene matches: 14. The CDR3 length is 17 residues. The CDR3 reads CASSPMDRGLPPYEQYF. CDR3 in DNA: TGCGCCAGCAGCCCCATGGACCGGGGACTACCACCCTACGAGCAGTACTTC.

V is TRBV6-6 and J is TRBJ1-1; D ambiguous. Trimming pared 0 bases from V and 1 base from J, leaving 9 bases between. This CDR3 has 15 amino acids. The V gene's germline CDR1 is MNHNY and CDR2 SVGAGI (reference sequence). CDR3 residues: CASSYSNYGNTEAFF. As DNA, the CDR3 is TGTGCCAGCAGTTACTCGAATTATGGGAACACTGAAGCTTTCTTT.

The V and J genes are TRBV7-6 and TRBJ1-6, with D possibly matching TRBD1 (6 bases). The CDR3 has 15 residues. V lost 5 bases, J lost 5 bases, and 13 bases lay in between. Germline lookup yields CDR1 SGHVS and CDR2 FNYEAQ. The CDR3 DNA reads TGTGCCAGCAGCGAGGACAGAACTAATAATTCACCCCTCCACTTT. Protein sequence: CASSEDRTNNSPLHF. Filled out from reference TRBV7-6 and TRBJ1-6, the complete variable domain reads GAGVSQSPRYKVTKRGQDVALRCDPISGHVSLYWYRQALGQGPEFLTYFNYEAQQDKSGLPNDRFSAERPEGSISTLTIQRTEQRDSAMYRCASSEDRTNNSPLHFGNGTRLTVT.

V usage is TRBV4-3 and J usage is TRBJ2-2; D is possibly TRBD2 (7 bases). The CDR3 has 14 residues. Trimming removed 1 base at V and 13 bases at J, with 16 bases between. Looked up from germline, CDR1 is LGHNA and CDR2 is YSLEER. The CDR3 reads CASSQGRGGVVLFF. The CDR3 DNA sequence: TGCGCCAGCAGCCAAGGGAGAGGGGGGGTGGTGCTGTTTTTT.

The chain recombines TRBV5-1 with TRBJ2-7; tentative D call: TRBD2 (5 bases). V lost 1 base to trimming and J lost 2 bases, with 10 bases between them. CDR1 and CDR2 from the germline V gene are SGHRS and YFSETQ. This CDR3 has 14 amino acids. DNA for the CDR3: TGCGCCAGCAGCTTGTTTGGGAGTCCCTACGAGCAGTACTTC. Amino acid sequence: CASSLFGSPYEQYF.

This rearrangement joins TRBV18 to TRBJ1-2; TRBD1 matches at 7 bases. Trimming at V came to 3 bases and at J to 0 bases, leaving 10 bases not matched to a gene. CDR3 length: 17 residues. Germline V gene lookup returns CDR1 KGHSH and CDR2 LQKENI. The CDR3 DNA sequence: TGTGCCAGCTCACCTAACCTAGGAGGGACAGCTAACTATGGCTACACCTTC. It encodes CASSPNLGGTANYGYTF.

This clone was observed a single time. The chain carries TRBV6-5 and TRBJ2-1, with D possibly matching TRBD2 (6 bases). The CDR3 is 15 residues long. From germline, CDR1 is MNHEY and CDR2 SVGAGI. V was clipped by 5 bases and J by 4 bases, with 15 bases between them. For the CDR3, the DNA is TGTGCCAGCAGTCTCGGGACTCGGATTTACAATGAGCAGTTCTTC. It specifies CASSLGTRIYNEQFF.

The rearrangement links TRBV6-1 to TRBJ2-7; TRBD1 is a possible D gene (7 bases). Germline lookup yields CDR1 MNHNS and CDR2 SASEGT. Trimming shortened V by 3 bases and J by 5 bases, and 8 bases separated the two germline ends. The CDR3 consists of 12 residues. The CDR3 reads CASSDRGDEQYF. The CDR3 nucleotides are TGTGCCAGCAGTGACAGGGGGGACGAGCAGTACTTC.

V is TRBV9 and J is TRBJ2-1; either TRBD1 or TRBD2 may supply D (6 bases each). Germline CDR1 SGDLS, CDR2 YYNGEE. CDR3 size: 15 residues. Trimming shortened V by 3 bases and J by 4 bases, and 14 bases separated the two germline ends. The CDR3 nucleotides are TGTGCCAGCAGCGGCTACAGGGCGGGGTACAATGAGCAGTTCTTC. This sequence encodes CASSGYRAGYNEQFF.

The V call is TRBV10-3, the J call TRBJ2-7; TRBD2 is a possible D gene (5 bases). This CDR3 comprises 16 residues. Germline V gene lookup returns CDR1 ENHRY and CDR2 SYGVKD. Trimming removed 4 bases at V and 5 bases at J, with 21 bases between. This chain's CDR3 is CAISAGKEIKGDEQYF. The CDR3 nucleotides read TGTGCCATCAGTGCCGGGAAAGAGATCAAAGGTGACGAGCAGTACTTC.

V usage is TRBV2 and J usage is TRBJ2-1; maybe TRBD2 (5 bases). This CDR3 region has 14 residues. The V and J ends lost 0 bases and 5 bases respectively, with 8 bases between them. Germline values: CDR1 SNHLY, CDR2 FYNNEI. The CDR3 spells CASSEAPGNNEQFF. In nucleotides, the CDR3 is TGTGCCAGCAGTGAAGCACCGGGAAACAATGAGCAGTTCTTC.

This clone was found a few times. The rearrangement joins TRBV5-1 to TRBJ1-1, with D maybe TRBD1 (6 bases). CDR1 is SGHRS, CDR2 YFSETQ, per germline. Trimming stripped 0 bases from V and 4 bases from J, with 7 bases between. The CDR3 has 13 residues. The CDR3, as DNA: TGCGCCAGCAGCTTGGGACAGGCCACTGAAGCTTTCTTT. Its translation: CASSLGQATEAFF.

This chain uses TRBV4-2 with TRBJ2-7, with D possibly matching TRBD2 (6 bases). The germline V gene encodes CDR1 LGHNA and CDR2 YNFKEQ. V lost 4 bases to trimming and J lost 1 base, with 17 bases between them. This CDR3 spans 16 amino acids. The chain's CDR3 is CASSLGGRDSSYEQYF. Written as DNA, the CDR3 is TGTGCCAGCAGCCTGGGTGGAAGGGACTCATCCTACGAGCAGTACTTC.

V gene TRBV5-4 combines with J gene TRBJ2-1, with TRBD1 as a possible D gene (6 bases). The CDR3 runs 14 residues. CDR1 and CDR2 from the germline V gene are SGHNT and YYREEE (reference sequence). V lost 4 bases and J 0 bases, leaving 8 bases between the germline ends. This CDR3 reads CASSLDSSYNEQFF. Here the CDR3 DNA reads TGTGCCAGCAGCCTGGACAGCTCCTACAATGAGCAGTTCTTC.